This T cell receptor (beta chain) was identified during a study of blood T cells in healthy people across ages (dated by TCRdb to about 2015). At the level of the whole study: In model experiments, template switching captured about one uniquely barcoded TCR beta cDNA molecule for every two T cells. The donors were split into four age groups: young (average about 15 years), middle-aged (39), aged (more than 60) and long-lived (under 85). For two donors (one aged 18 to 29 and one aged 80 or older), the study analyzed two additional independent replicas of 1 million unique cDNA reads from the same blood draw. To avoid experimental bias, donors of different ages were distributed randomly across sequencing lanes. Age-related changes in TCR beta repertoire diversity were measured in the study by deep sequencing normalized with unique cDNA molecular identifiers. Broad study findings and their caveats: Donor CMV infection status was unknown, potentially confounding age-related changes in expanded clonotypes. Conclusive comparison of naive and antigen-experienced compartments was prevented by the profiling of bulk unsorted PBMCs. Observed TCR beta diversity per million T cells fell roughly linearly with age, and a significant reduction was already apparent by age approximately 40. Estimates of total diversity based on one million sequenced T cells were regarded as lower bounds and as underestimates. There was a strong correlation between observed TCR beta diversity and the percentage of naive T cells measured by flow cytometry. Compared with the aged group, the long-lived group had more naive CD4+ T cells, fewer expanded clones and increased TCR diversity, a pattern suggesting age selection.

V is cut by 2 bases and J by 5 bases, and the space between the germline ends is 18 bases. From a lookup of the germline V gene, CDR1 and CDR2 are SGHTA and FQGNSA. The CDR3 has 16 amino acids, counting the end cysteine and phenylalanine. Just CDR3 DNA is preserved here, 48 bases in frame from base 1. Only a few counts were recorded for this clonotype. Its binding antigen is unknown. No base qualities exist here, and no much larger clone lies one base off it. The library relied on 5' RACE. The listed sequencing device is Illumina HiSeq 2500. A second PCR of about 6 to 11 cycles was performed with a sample-barcoded 5' primer and a J-beta primer mix. A template-switch 5' adaptor carrying 12 random nucleotides introduced a unique molecular identifier onto each TCR beta cDNA molecule. Each sample yielded at least 2.5 million CDR3-containing paired-end reads. The Mint cDNA synthesis kit, primed by a TRBC-specific oligonucleotide, was used to synthesize first-strand cDNA from all RNA. Following uracil-DNA glycosylase treatment, a first 18-cycle PCR with universal primers M1SS and BC2_uni_R was performed on all cDNA. In the authors' own workflow: Each sample was normalized by randomly selecting 1 million high-quality reads, each carrying a distinct molecular identifier. Instead of being binned into consensus sequences, reads that shared molecular identifiers were thrown out. MiTCR, run with a Q25 quality threshold and the strictest error-elimination algorithm, handled CDR3 identification, clonotype clustering and error correction. Lower-bound total TCR beta diversity was estimated with a nonparametric unseen species model using Euler transformation. Through fastp at Q25 and MiXCR, TCRdb rebuilt clones from the public reads, retaining in-frame beta chains. Every entry covers one CDR3 protein and lists the most common genes and DNA from its rows. TCRdb's processing, not the study's, gives the V and J calls here. This sample comprises hundreds of thousands of distinct CDR3 sequences, roughly 60% of them detected only once. The ten largest clones represent about 30% of the sample.

Donors were under 40 systemically healthy Caucasian individuals from Russia aged about 6 to 100 years. Roughly 9.5 milliliters of peripheral blood were drawn from each donor into EDTA-treated Vacutainer tubes. Ficoll-Paque density-gradient centrifugation was used to isolate PBMCs, with at least 6.5 million per sample. Trizol reagent was used to extract total RNA from the PBMCs, yielding at least 6 micrograms per sample. For every donor, flow cytometry on a PBMC aliquot measured the percentage of naive CD45RAhigh/CD27high T cells. The sequencing sample was made of blood. The chain uses TRBV7-2 and TRBJ1-1; the D segment could be TRBD1, given 5 matching bases. This receptor was obtained from a man under 40 in good health. The CDR3 in this case is CASSLSHSAGRTEAFF. The DNA reads as follows: TGTGCCAGCAGCTTAAGCCATTCTGCAGGGAGGACTGAAGCTTTCTTT.